This record covers a single TCR beta chain. The entry originates in a study of blood T cell repertoires in COVID-19. Looked up from germline, CDR1 is SGHTA and CDR2 is FQGNSA. CDR3 length: 15 residues. V was trimmed by 5 bases and J by 7 bases, leaving 20 bases between them. TCRdb's copy holds only in-frame clones and misses some; the assay was immunoSEQ multiplex PCR. The data contain under 300,000 clones, around 80% of them seen just once; the ten biggest clones take up 3% to 4%. The chain joins TRBV7-2 to TRBJ1-1, with D possibly matching TRBD1 (5 bases). This clonotype was sampled from a woman between 40 and 50 years old with active or convalescent COVID-19. Sequencing used peripheral blood. The CDR3 loop is CASSPNGGGYVEAFF. The CDR3 region has the DNA TGTGCCAGCAGCCCCAATGGGGGGGGTTATGTTGAAGCTTTCTTT.